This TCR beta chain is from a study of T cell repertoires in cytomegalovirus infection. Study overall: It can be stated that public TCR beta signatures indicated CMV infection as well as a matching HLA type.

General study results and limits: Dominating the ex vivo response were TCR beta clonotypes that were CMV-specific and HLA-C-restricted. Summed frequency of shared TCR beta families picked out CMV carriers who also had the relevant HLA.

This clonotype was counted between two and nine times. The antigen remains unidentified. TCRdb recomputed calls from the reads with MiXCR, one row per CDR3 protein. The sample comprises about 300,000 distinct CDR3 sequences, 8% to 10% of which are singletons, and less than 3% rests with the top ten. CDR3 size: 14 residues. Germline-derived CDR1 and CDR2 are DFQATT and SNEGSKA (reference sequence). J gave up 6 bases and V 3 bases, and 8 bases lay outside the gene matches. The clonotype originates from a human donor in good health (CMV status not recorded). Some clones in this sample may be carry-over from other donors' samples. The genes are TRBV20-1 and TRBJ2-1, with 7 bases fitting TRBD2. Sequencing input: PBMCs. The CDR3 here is CSARSGEGSNEQFF. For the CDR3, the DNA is TGCAGTGCTAGGAGTGGGGAGGGATCCAATGAGCAGTTCTTC.